This TCR beta chain was captured by sequencing in a study of blood T cells in healthy people across ages. A second roughly 6 to 11 cycle PCR used barcoded and J-beta primers. TCRdb fed the 5' RACE reads into MiXCR, producing one record per CDR3 protein. The sample includes about 1.6 million distinct CDR3 sequences, about 35% of them seen just once. Trimming removed 0 bases from V and 5 bases from J, with 14 bases in between. The CDR3 is made up of 15 amino acids. Germline CDR1 is SGHRS and CDR2 is YFSETQ. Donors were healthy Caucasian individuals from Russia aged roughly 6 to 90. Per-sample yields of isolated PBMCs were at least 6.5 million. Study-wide findings and caveats: The long-lived group displayed more naive CD4+ cells, plus higher diversity, than the aged donors did.

This clonotype was found a few times. Its target is not known. The chain employs TRBV5-1 and TRBJ1-2, with D uncertain. This receptor was taken from a woman aged 25 to 45 in good health. Material: blood. The CDR3 here is CASSLGAIRSYGYTF. The CDR3 bases are TGCGCCAGCAGCTTGGGGGCTATCAGGTCATATGGCTACACCTTC.